Below are 11 T cell receptor beta chains sequenced from a single sample in a study of T cell repertoires in cytomegalovirus infection. TCRdb redid the calling of the reads with MiXCR, one entry per CDR3 protein. The repertoire consists of 250,000 to 300,000 distinct CDR3 sequences, with roughly a quarter occurring once and the leading ten covering 14%. The sequenced material came from PBMCs. Receptor source: a human donor in good health (CMV status not recorded). Some clones in this sample may be carry-over from other donors' samples.

The table lists this clonotype with many counts. The chain combines TRBV7-2 with TRBJ1-1, with D maybe TRBD1 (6 bases). CDR3 length: 15 amino acids. The V end was cut by 3 bases, the J end by 1 base, with 12 bases between. CDR1 is SGHTA, CDR2 FQGNSA, per germline. The CDR3 region has the DNA TGTGCCAGCAGCTTTTCCGGGACACCGAACACTGAAGCTTTCTTT. It encodes CASSFSGTPNTEAFF.

This clonotype was seen ten or more times. This chain joins TRBV7-2 and TRBJ2-3, with TRBD2 matching 11 bases. This CDR3 comprises 15 residues. V shed 1 base, J shed 8 bases, and the junction held 5 bases outside the gene matches. Germline V CDR1 and CDR2: SGHTA, FQGNSA. The CDR3 protein is CASSLEGLAVFTQYF. CDR3 nucleotide sequence: TGTGCCAGCAGCTTAGAGGGACTAGCGGTGTTTACGCAGTATTTT. Using reference TRBV7-2 and TRBJ2-3 for the parts outside the CDR3, the full variable domain is GAGVSQSPSNKVTEKGKDVELRCDPISGHTALYWYRQSLGQGLEFLIYFQGNSAPDKSGLPSDRFSAERTGGSVSTLTIQRTQQEDSAVYLCASSLEGLAVFTQYFGPGTRLTVL.

This clonotype came up many times. This chain joins TRBV7-2 and TRBJ1-3, with D perhaps matching TRBD1 (5 bases). Per the germline V gene, CDR1 is SGHTA and CDR2 is FQGNSA. The CDR3 runs 15 residues. Trimming pared 5 bases from V and 3 bases from J, leaving 14 bases between. The CDR3 DNA reads as TGTGCCAGCAGCCCCGCGGGGGGGGTTGGAAACACCATATATTTT. Translating it yields CASSPAGGVGNTIYF.

This chain joins TRBV19 and TRBJ2-7; D call uncertain. V was trimmed by 2 bases and J by 1 base, leaving 6 bases between them. CDR3 length: 13 amino acids. The V gene's germline CDR1 is LNHDA and CDR2 SQIVND (reference sequence). The CDR3 DNA follows: TGTGCCAGTAGTATATACGCATCCTACGAGCAGTACTTC. Its protein is CASSIYASYEQYF.

This clonotype showed up many times. CDR3 sequence reads: CASSQGLAGGDTQYF. In DNA form, the CDR3 reads TGTGCCAGCAGCCAGGGGCTAGCGGGAGGAGATACGCAGTATTTT. The chain uses TRBV7-7 and TRBJ2-3; 11 nucleotides match TRBD2. Germline V gives CDR1 SSHAT, CDR2 FNYEAQ (reference sequence). This CDR3 region has 15 residues. Unmatched junction bases numbered 6, after V lost 5 bases and J lost 5 bases.

V usage is TRBV29-1 and J usage is TRBJ2-1; 7 nucleotides align to TRBD2. V trimming: 4 bases; J trimming: 7 bases; junction bases outside the gene matches: 10. The CDR3 is 14 amino acids. Germline V lookup: CDR1 SQVTM, CDR2 ANQGSEA. CDR3 bases: TGCAGCGTTGCTAAGATATGGGAGGGGAATGAGCAGTTCTTC. Translating gives CSVAKIWEGNEQFF.

This clonotype was counted a few times. This sequence joins TRBV12-3 or TRBV12-4 and TRBJ2-2; 10 positions match TRBD2. The CDR3 is 17 amino acids. V lost 3 bases, J lost 1 base, and 5 bases stayed unmatched. The CDR3 loop is CASSFTSGMMNTGELFF. The CDR3 DNA reads as TGTGCCAGCAGTTTCACTAGCGGGATGATGAACACCGGGGAGCTGTTTTTT.

Many counts were recorded for this clonotype. The gene calls are TRBV7-2 and TRBJ2-3, with TRBD2 as a possible D gene (6 bases). The DNA matches TRBJ2-7 better at its end, which makes the J call doubtful. Germline V CDR1 and CDR2: SGHTA, FQGNSA. The CDR3 consists of 11 residues. CDR3 region: CASSSGGAQYF. In DNA form, the CDR3 reads TGTGCCAGCAGCTCCGGCGGGGCGCAGTACTTC.

The chain recombines TRBV5-6 with TRBJ2-3; D is uncertain. CDR3 size: 16 residues. Germline V CDR1 and CDR2: SGHDT, YYEEEE. The germline V and J ends were trimmed by 2 bases and 0 bases, with 13 bases remaining between them. This CDR3 reads CASSFVRSPSTDTQYF. The CDR3 DNA reads TGTGCCAGCAGCTTCGTCAGAAGCCCTAGCACAGATACGCAGTATTTT. Using reference TRBV5-6 and TRBJ2-3 for the parts outside the CDR3, the full variable domain is DAGVTQSPTHLIKTRGQQVTLRCSPKSGHDTVSWYQQALGQGPQFIFQYYEEEERQRGNFPDRFSGHQFPNYSSELNVNALLLGDSALYLCASSFVRSPSTDTQYFGPGTRLTVL.

In this sample, this clonotype turned up a few times. V and J are TRBV5-1 and TRBJ2-3; no firm D call. CDR1 is SGHRS, CDR2 YFSETQ, per germline. The CDR3 length is 12 residues. Trimming took 0 bases from V and 9 from J, leaving 8 bases between them. CDR3 residues: CASSLDSRTQYF. The CDR3 nucleotides read TGCGCCAGCAGCTTGGACAGTCGGACGCAGTATTTT.

This chain links TRBV9 with TRBJ2-1; D gene uncertain. The CDR3 extends over 14 amino acids. The V end was cut by 4 bases, the J end by 8 bases, with 16 bases between. Germline values: CDR1 SGDLS, CDR2 YYNGEE. For the CDR3, the DNA is TGTGCCAGCAGCCTCCAAGGTCGTATCGATGAGCAGTTCTTC. This gives the protein CASSLQGRIDEQFF.